A single T cell receptor (beta chain) is shown here with its context. What it binds is unknown. CDR1 and CDR2 from the germline V gene are MNHEY and SMNVEV (reference sequence). The CDR3 is made up of 16 amino acids. V shed 4 bases, J shed 5 bases, and the junction held 9 bases outside the gene matches. The source of the sample is a study of cytomegalovirus exposure and HLA in healthy donors. Study findings and constraints: Common viral pathogens (according to a later analysis) appeared linked to several of the most significant clusters. Cytomegalovirus-associated status was assigned to 150 to 200 TCR beta chains. A few CMV-associated chains proved CMV antigen-specific in vitro.

Nominally healthy donors provided the samples, though records likely missed some immune exposures. PCR primers comprised 60 Vbeta and 13 Jbeta primers. Using immunoSEQ multiplex PCR, the repertoire was profiled, and TCRdb retains in-frame clones only, with some absent. The data contain about 76,000 clones, roughly 76% of them singletons. Sequencing was performed on PBMCs. The rearrangement links TRBV27 to TRBJ2-1, with TRBD2 matching 9 bases. This TCR was sampled from a woman aged 30 to 39 in good health and CMV-seronegative. The CDR3 here is CASSSLGLAQDNEQFF. CDR3 coding DNA: TGTGCCAGCAGTTCCCTAGGACTAGCGCAAGACAATGAGCAGTTCTTC.